This T cell receptor (beta chain) was found in a study of OX40 agonist ivuxolimab in advanced cancers. About the study: Patients achieving partial responses numbered three: one hepatocellular carcinoma case and two cutaneous melanoma cases.

This CDR3 comprises 13 residues. Germline V lookup: CDR1 MRHNA, CDR2 SNTAGT. J lost 10 bases, V lost 4 bases, and 3 bases had no gene match. The assay was immunoSEQ multiplex PCR, and TCRdb's table has in-frame clones only and misses some. This sample has 80,000 or so clones, with about nine tenths found just once. Study-level findings and limits: In the 0.1 to 3.0 mg/kg range, CD4+ and CD8+ blood T cells had expanded clonally by week 6.

On this clone: The antigen is unknown.

This specimen was CD4+ or CD8+ T cells sorted from blood, taken in a trial of the OX40 agonist ivuxolimab. This TCR derives from an adult with an advanced solid tumor such as melanoma, head and neck, liver or kidney cancer. The J gene is TRBJ1-6, the V gene TRBV6-4; 8 bases match TRBD1. CDR3 DNA: TGTGCCAGCAGTGGGACAGGGCGCTCACCCCTCCACTTT. It specifies CASSGTGRSPLHF.